Following are 29 T cell receptor beta chains from one sample sequenced in a study of T cell responses to AZD1222 COVID-19 vaccine. Produced via immunoSEQ multiplex PCR; TCRdb's table is partial and in-frame only. The data hold under 30,000 clones, with 92% observed a single time. The specimen was peripheral blood, collected 28 days after the second AZD1222 dose. These receptors were taken from an adult who received the AZD1222 COVID-19 vaccine.

V and J are TRBV19 and TRBJ2-2, with TRBD2 identical over 15 bases. The J segment lost 4 bases and the V segment lost 5 bases, leaving 14 bases of the junction unmatched. There are 20 residues in the CDR3. Germline CDR1 and CDR2: LNHDA and SQIVND (reference sequence). The CDR3 loop reads CASSLARGGLAGGLTGELFF. DNA for the CDR3: TGTGCCAGTAGTCTAGCTAGGGGGGGACTAGCGGGAGGACTCACCGGGGAGCTGTTTTTT.

The chain employs TRBV5-6 and TRBJ2-1; possibly TRBD2 for D (5 bases). Germline V gene data show CDR1 as SGHDT and CDR2 as YYEEEE. The CDR3 has 11 amino acids. Trimming took 5 bases from V and 9 from J, leaving 9 bases between them. The CDR3 reads CASRRAGEQFF. The CDR3 DNA reads as TGTGCCAGCAGGCGGGCCGGTGAGCAGTTCTTC.

The rearrangement links TRBV10-3 to TRBJ1-1; D unresolved. V was shortened by 3 bases and J by 1 base, with 12 bases between the two germline ends. This CDR3 is 15 amino acids long. Germline V lookup: CDR1 ENHRY, CDR2 SYGVKD. CDR3: CAISDGTGRNTEAFF. The CDR3 DNA follows: TGTGCCATCAGTGATGGAACCGGCCGGAACACTGAAGCTTTCTTT.

Comment on this clone: One end of the junction varies from germline; a read error may be responsible. The chain couples TRBV10-2 to TRBJ2-7; TRBD2 matches at 14 bases. CDR3 length equals 15 residues. CDR1 and CDR2 from the germline V gene are WSHSY and SAAADI. CDR3 DNA: TGCGCCAGCAGGGTTTTGTCGGGACTAGCGGGAGTATCGGGCTTC. Amino acid sequence: CASRVLSGLAGVSGF.

As DNA, the CDR3 is TGTGCCAGCAGCTCCCGACAGGGGGACGAAAAACTGTTTTTT. It is translated as CASSSRQGDEKLFF. The chain combines TRBV7-9 with TRBJ1-4; 9 nucleotides match TRBD1. This CDR3 is built from 14 residues. Germline V lookup: CDR1 SEHNR, CDR2 FQNEAQ (reference sequence). V gave up 4 bases and J gave up 8 bases; unmatched junction bases: 5.

The rearrangement uses TRBV5-3 and TRBJ2-2; no firm D call. TRBV5-3 is identified as an open reading frame with a role that is uncertain. V lost 5 bases and J 4 bases, leaving 21 bases between the germline ends. This CDR3 comprises 17 residues. The CDR3 region has the DNA TGTGCCAGAAGGGAGCTTCATCGGTCGCTATTCACCGGGGAGCTGTTTTTT. Translation: CARRELHRSLFTGELFF.

The rearrangement uses TRBV7-9 and TRBJ2-5, with D tentatively TRBD1 or TRBD2 (5 bases each). Per germline, CDR1 SEHNR and CDR2 FQNEAQ (reference sequence). V was trimmed by 11 bases and J by 4 bases, leaving 17 bases between them. The CDR3 is made up of 13 amino acids. The CDR3 DNA sequence: TGTGCCGGGGGACGGGGTCAGGGAGAGACCCAGTACTTC. It encodes CAGGRGQGETQYF.

CDR3 loop: CASTLSGTIAKNIQYF. CDR3 nucleotide sequence: TGTGCCAGCACCCTCTCGGGGACAATTGCCAAAAACATTCAGTACTTC. The J gene is TRBJ2-4, the V gene TRBV13; TRBD1 might be the D (6 bases). V gave up 7 bases and J gave up 1 base, with 17 bases separating them. Germline V gene lookup returns CDR1 PRHDT and CDR2 FYEKMQ (reference sequence). The CDR3 sequence is 16 residues long.

The V gene is TRBV5-4, the J gene TRBJ2-7, with a weak D call TRBD1 (6 bases). The germline V gene has CDR1 SGHNT and CDR2 YYREEE (reference sequence). This CDR3 is built from 14 residues. Trimming shortened V by 4 bases and J by 0 bases, and 11 bases separated the two germline ends. CDR3 nucleotides: TGTGCCAGCAGCCGAACAGGGCTCTCCTACGAGCAGTACTTC. Its translation: CASSRTGLSYEQYF.

To note about this clone: One end of the junction does not line up with germline, which may come from a read error. The chain recombines TRBV9 with TRBJ2-7; 10 nucleotides agree with TRBD1. The CDR3 loop spans 11 amino acids. Germline V CDR1 and CDR2: SGDLS, YYNGEE. DNA for the CDR3: TGTGCCAGCAGCGAGCGGGACAGGGGAAACTTC. Protein sequence: CASSERDRGNF.

The J gene is TRBJ1-1, the V gene TRBV12-3 or TRBV12-4; maybe TRBD1 (5 bases). Trimming removed 2 bases at V and 4 bases at J, with 8 bases between. This CDR3 region has 13 residues. The CDR3 DNA sequence: TGTGCCAGCAGTTTACAGGGAGGCACTGAAGCTTTCTTT. As protein: CASSLQGGTEAFF.

The V and J genes are TRBV28 and TRBJ2-6; 7 bases line up with TRBD2. J gave up 0 bases and V 2 bases, and 10 bases lay outside the gene matches. The CDR3 length is 19 residues. Germline V gene sequence: CDR1 MDHEN, CDR2 SYDVKM. The CDR3 DNA reads as TGTGCCAGCAGTTTAGCGGGGGTACTACTTCGCTCTGGGGCCAACGTCCTGACTTTC. Translating it yields CASSLAGVLLRSGANVLTF.

About this clone: One end of the junction is discordant with germline, which a read error may explain. V is TRBV11-3 and J is TRBJ1-2; tentative D call: TRBD1 (5 bases). The CDR3 has 14 residues. The germline CDR1 and CDR2 sequences are SGHNT and YENEEA. This chain's CDR3 is CASREWVGAYRYTF. The CDR3 DNA reads TGTGCCAGCAGAGAATGGGTTGGGGCCTATCGCTACACCTTC.

J is TRBJ1-3 and V is TRBV5-1; TRBD1 aligns across 9 bases. V shed 3 bases and J 2 bases; nucleotides not matched to a gene: 6. This CDR3 is built from 16 residues. Germline V CDR1 and CDR2: SGHRS, YFSETQ. This CDR3 is CASSSRTGEAGNTIYF. The CDR3 DNA is TGCGCCAGCAGCTCCCGGACAGGGGAAGCTGGAAACACCATATATTTT.

The chain employs TRBV4-3 and TRBJ2-1, with D possibly TRBD2 on 6 matching bases. Germline V lookup: CDR1 LGHNA, CDR2 YSLEER. This CDR3 region has 16 residues. The V end was cut by 0 bases, the J end by 4 bases, with 13 bases between. CDR3 amino acids: CASSQDPAGQYNEQFF. The CDR3 DNA sequence: TGCGCCAGCAGCCAAGATCCAGCGGGCCAATACAATGAGCAGTTCTTC.

CDR3 protein: CATRTGHGYTF. As DNA, the CDR3 is TGTGCCACACGGACAGGGCATGGCTACACCTTC. The chain joins TRBV19 to TRBJ1-2; 8 bases agree with TRBD1. Per the germline V gene, CDR1 is LNHDA and CDR2 is SQIVND (reference sequence). The CDR3 is 11 residues long. V shed 10 bases and J 6 bases; nucleotides not matched to a gene: 4.

The chain couples TRBV6-5 to TRBJ2-1, with a weak D call TRBD1 (5 bases). This CDR3 is 13 amino acids long. V was cut by 8 bases and J by 0 bases, with 8 bases left in between. From germline, CDR1 is MNHEY and CDR2 SVGAGI. For the CDR3, the DNA is TGTGCCAGCCAGGGAAGCTCCTACAATGAGCAGTTCTTC. Its protein product is CASQGSSYNEQFF.

The V gene is TRBV4-3, the J gene TRBJ2-5, with 8 positions matching TRBD1. Germline assignment: CDR1 LGHNA and CDR2 YSLEER. V trimming: 4 bases; J trimming: 2 bases; junction bases outside the gene matches: 9. This CDR3 contains 16 residues. The CDR3 sequence: CASSPRQGSGQETQYF. CDR3 coding DNA: TGCGCCAGCAGCCCAAGACAGGGGTCGGGGCAAGAGACCCAGTACTTC.

The chain couples TRBV6-5 to TRBJ1-1, with D possibly being TRBD1 (5 bases). The germline V gene encodes CDR1 MNHEY and CDR2 SVGAGI. Trimming removed 7 bases at V and 4 bases at J, with 16 bases between. The CDR3 is 14 amino acids. The CDR3 nucleotides read TGTGCCAGCACCGAGGGCACGGGACGCACTGAAGCTTTCTTT. This codes for CASTEGTGRTEAFF.

This clone was counted a single time. This chain links TRBV19 with TRBJ1-5; D remains ambiguous. The CDR3 extends over 13 amino acids. The V end was cut by 6 bases, the J end by 4 bases, with 10 bases between. CDR1 and CDR2 (germline): LNHDA, SQIVND (reference sequence). Written as DNA, the CDR3 is TGTGCCAGTAGGAAAACGGAAAATCAGCCCCAGCATTTT. This codes for CASRKTENQPQHF. Full variable domain (rest looked up from reference TRBV19 and TRBJ1-5): DGGITQSPKYLFRKEGQNVTLSCEQNLNHDAMYWYRQDPGQGLRLIYYSQIVNDFQKGDIAEGYSVSREKKESFPLTVTSAQKNPTAFYLCASRKTENQPQHFGDGTRLSIL.

The chain has TRBV28 and TRBJ1-2; D not resolved. There are 12 residues in the CDR3. From germline, CDR1 is MDHEN and CDR2 SYDVKM. Trimming left V 7 bases short and J 1 base short, with 7 bases between. CDR3 sequence reads: CASTQLNYGYTF. DNA of the CDR3: TGTGCCAGCACCCAGCTTAACTATGGCTACACCTTC.

The chain joins TRBV3-1 (or the pseudogene TRBV3-2) to TRBJ1-3; D unresolved. This CDR3 contains 14 residues. The V and J ends lost 4 bases and 0 bases respectively, with 7 bases between them. CDR1 and CDR2 from the germline V gene are LGHDT and YNNKEL (reference sequence). The CDR3 coding sequence is TGTGCCAGCAGCCCAGTCAGCTCTGGAAACACCATATATTTT. As protein: CASSPVSSGNTIYF.

The V gene is TRBV19, the J gene TRBJ1-1; TRBD1 matches 10 bases. Germline V CDR1 and CDR2: LNHDA, SQIVND (reference sequence). J was trimmed by 7 bases and V by 8 bases; bases with no gene match: 19. This CDR3 is 17 amino acids long. This CDR3 reads CASRERDRGDIKLEAFF. CDR3 nucleotide sequence: TGTGCCAGTCGAGAGCGGGACAGGGGTGATATTAAGCTTGAAGCTTTCTTT.

The chain recombines TRBV5-6 with TRBJ2-3, with a weak D call TRBD2 (6 bases). The CDR3 length is 15 residues. The germline CDR1 and CDR2 sequences are SGHDT and YYEEEE. Between the trimmed V and J ends, which lost 2 bases and 0 bases, there was a span of 10 bases. Here the CDR3 DNA reads TGTGCCAGCAGCTTCATAGCGGCTAGCACAGATACGCAGTATTTT. It codes for CASSFIAASTDTQYF.

The V gene is TRBV7-2, the J gene TRBJ2-1; D remains ambiguous. V was shortened by 7 bases and J by 6 bases, with 19 bases between the two germline ends. The CDR3 is made up of 15 amino acids. CDR1 is SGHTA and CDR2 is FQGNSA in the germline V gene. DNA for the CDR3: TGTGCCAGCACCCCACGGGCCGGAGCAAGCAATGAGCAGTTCTTC. Its translation: CASTPRAGASNEQFF. Full variable domain (outside the CDR3, taken from reference TRBV7-2 and TRBJ2-1): GAGVSQSPSNKVTEKGKDVELRCDPISGHTALYWYRQSLGQGLEFLIYFQGNSAPDKSGLPSDRFSAERTGGSVSTLTIQRTQQEDSAVYLCASTPRAGASNEQFFGPGTRLTVL.

A few counts support this clone. The V call is TRBV10-3, the J call TRBJ2-7; tentative D call: TRBD2 (5 bases). The V gene lost 7 bases and the J gene lost 2 bases, with 18 bases spanning the gap. The length of the CDR3 is 15 residues. Germline assignment: CDR1 ENHRY and CDR2 SYGVKD. The CDR3 DNA sequence: TGTGCCATCACCGAGGGTCTAGCAGGCACCTACGAGCAGTACTTC. Residues: CAITEGLAGTYEQYF.

The chain links TRBV7-3 to TRBJ2-2, with D perhaps TRBD1 or TRBD2 (5 bases each). Trimming took off 5 bases at V and 6 bases at J, with 13 bases between the two ends. Per germline, CDR1 SGHTA and CDR2 FQGTGA. The CDR3 length is 14 residues. The CDR3 region has the DNA TGTGCCAGCAGCCTCGGGACGGCAGCCGGGGAGCTGTTTTTT. Translating gives CASSLGTAAGELFF.

The chain is built from TRBV5-1 and TRBJ1-2; 8 bases line up with TRBD1. Losses at the gene ends were 3 bases for V and 6 bases for J; bases not matched to a gene: 10. Germline CDR1 and CDR2: SGHRS and YFSETQ. The CDR3 is made up of 15 amino acids. CDR3 loop: CASSSGRDRPDGYTF. The CDR3 DNA sequence: TGCGCCAGCAGCTCCGGTCGGGACAGGCCCGATGGCTACACCTTC.

This clone is a singleton in its sample. This chain links TRBV15 with TRBJ1-1; D ambiguous. The germline V gene encodes CDR1 LNHNV and CDR2 YYDKDF (reference sequence). The V gene lost 0 bases and the J gene lost 5 bases, with 10 bases spanning the gap. The CDR3 consists of 14 residues. CDR3 DNA sequence: TGTGCCACCAGCAGAGATTTTGGGGAAACTGAAGCTTTCTTT. Protein: CATSRDFGETEAFF.